This TCR beta chain was found in a study of CD8 T cells in ankylosing spondylitis. TCRdb re-analysed the 5' RACE reads in MiXCR, keeping a single row per CDR3 protein. This table has around 30,000 distinct CDR3 sequences, approximately 15% appearing once. Study-wide findings and caveats: Disease-associated clones were CD8+ and fairly uncommon in peripheral blood. In synovial fluid and blood from reactive arthritis, some motif variants were previously reported. A TCR beta motif made of about 8 highly homologous variants seemed typical of ankylosing spondylitis blood. It was reported that disease-linked clones were significantly enriched in matched ankylosing spondylitis synovial fluid.

In this sample, this clonotype is medium-sized. The antigen remains undetermined. This CDR3 spans 10 amino acids. The V end was cut by 5 bases, the J end by 7 bases, with 5 bases between. V gene TRBV12-3 or TRBV12-4 combines with J gene TRBJ1-1; D remains ambiguous. The receptor was isolated from a male donor with ankylosing spondylitis or in good health (not recorded which). The sequencing input was blood. CDR3 region: CASSGVEAFF. The DNA for the CDR3 is TGTGCCAGCAGTGGGGTTGAAGCTTTCTTT.